Sequencing of this TCR beta chain was carried out in a study of cytomegalovirus exposure and HLA in healthy donors. Germline V gives CDR1 SEHNR, CDR2 FQNEAQ (reference sequence). The length of the CDR3 is 16 residues. Trimming at V came to 0 bases and at J to 3 bases, leaving 5 bases not matched to a gene. The PCR made use of 60 Vbeta and 13 Jbeta primers. Assay: immunoSEQ multiplex PCR; the TCRdb copy retains only in-frame clones and omits some. The sample consists of 160,000 or so clones, around four fifths of them appearing once. The specimen sequenced was PBMCs. V is TRBV7-9 and J is TRBJ2-1; 7 bases match TRBD1. This TCR was recovered from a man younger than 30 in good health and CMV-seronegative. The CDR3 bases are TGTGCCAGCAGCTTAGCCCGGACAGGTCACTACAATGAGCAGTTCTTC. Translating it yields CASSLARTGHYNEQFF.